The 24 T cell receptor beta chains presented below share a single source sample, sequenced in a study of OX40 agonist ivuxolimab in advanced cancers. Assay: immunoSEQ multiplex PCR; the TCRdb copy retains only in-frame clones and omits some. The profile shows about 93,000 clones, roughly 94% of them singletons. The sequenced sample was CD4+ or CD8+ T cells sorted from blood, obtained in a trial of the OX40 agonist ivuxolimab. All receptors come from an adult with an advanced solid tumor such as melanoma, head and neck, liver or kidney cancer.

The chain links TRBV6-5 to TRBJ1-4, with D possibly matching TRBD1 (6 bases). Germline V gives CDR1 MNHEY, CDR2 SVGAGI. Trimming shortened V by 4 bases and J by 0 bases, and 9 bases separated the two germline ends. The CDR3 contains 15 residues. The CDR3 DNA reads TGTGCCAGCAGTTTGGACAGTTCAACTAATGAAAAACTGTTTTTT. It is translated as CASSLDSSTNEKLFF.

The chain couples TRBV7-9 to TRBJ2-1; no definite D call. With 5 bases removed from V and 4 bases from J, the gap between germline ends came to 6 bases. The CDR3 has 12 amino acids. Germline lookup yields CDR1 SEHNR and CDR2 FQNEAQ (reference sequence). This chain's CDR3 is CASSQDYNEQFF. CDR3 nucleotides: TGTGCCAGCAGCCAAGATTACAATGAGCAGTTCTTC.

CDR3 DNA: TGTGCCAGCAGCTTATTAAGCTCTAGCGGGAGCATCACAGATACGCAGTATTTT. This codes for CASSLLSSSGSITDTQYF. The rearrangement joins TRBV7-6 to TRBJ2-3, with 10 bases lining up with TRBD2. The length of the CDR3 is 18 residues. From germline, CDR1 is SGHVS and CDR2 FNYEAQ. Trimming at V came to 2 bases and at J to 2 bases, leaving 10 bases not matched to a gene. Variable domain in full (rest from reference TRBV7-6 and TRBJ2-3): GAGVSQSPRYKVTKRGQDVALRCDPISGHVSLYWYRQALGQGPEFLTYFNYEAQQDKSGLPNDRFSAERPEGSISTLTIQRTEQRDSAMYRCASSLLSSSGSITDTQYFGPGTRLTVL.

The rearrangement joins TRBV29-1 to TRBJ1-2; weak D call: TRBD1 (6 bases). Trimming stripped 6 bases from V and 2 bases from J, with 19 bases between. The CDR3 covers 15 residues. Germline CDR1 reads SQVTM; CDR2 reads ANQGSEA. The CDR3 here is CSVETSGAANYGYTF. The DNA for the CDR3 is TGCAGCGTCGAAACTTCAGGGGCGGCAAACTATGGCTACACCTTC.

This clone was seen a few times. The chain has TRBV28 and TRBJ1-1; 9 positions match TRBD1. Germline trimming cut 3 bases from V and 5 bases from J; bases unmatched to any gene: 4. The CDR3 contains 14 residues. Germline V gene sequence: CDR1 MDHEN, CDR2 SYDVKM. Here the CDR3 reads CASSFDRGRTEAFF. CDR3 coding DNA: TGTGCCAGCAGTTTCGACAGGGGGAGAACTGAAGCTTTCTTT.

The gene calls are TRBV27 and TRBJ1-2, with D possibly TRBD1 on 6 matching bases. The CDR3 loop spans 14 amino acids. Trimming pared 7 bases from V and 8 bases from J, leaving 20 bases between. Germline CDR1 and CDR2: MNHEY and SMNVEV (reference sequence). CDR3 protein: CASTALNRAGGYTF. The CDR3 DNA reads TGTGCCAGCACCGCCTTAAACAGGGCCGGGGGCTACACCTTC.

The CDR3 sequence is CARSGPDRGEETQYF. The CDR3 coding sequence is TGTGCCAGAAGCGGTCCGGACAGGGGGGAAGAGACCCAGTACTTC. The J gene is TRBJ2-5, the V gene TRBV5-3; the match to TRBD1 covers 10 bases. TRBV5-3 is filed as an ORF, its function uncertain. This CDR3 has 15 amino acids. V shed 4 bases, J shed 3 bases, and the junction held 6 bases outside the gene matches.

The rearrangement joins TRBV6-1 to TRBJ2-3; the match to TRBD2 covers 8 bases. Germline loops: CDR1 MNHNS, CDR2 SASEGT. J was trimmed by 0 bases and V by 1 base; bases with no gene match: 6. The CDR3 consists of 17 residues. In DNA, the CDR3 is TGTGCCAGCAGTGAAGGGATTAGCGGGACTAGCACAGATACGCAGTATTTT. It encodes CASSEGISGTSTDTQYF.

CDR3 nucleotides: TGCGCCAGCAGCCAAGAGGACAGGAATTACGAGCAGTACTTC. Residues: CASSQEDRNYEQYF. V is TRBV4-3 and J is TRBJ2-7, with 7 bases that match TRBD1. V lost 0 bases and J lost 4; bases outside the gene matches: 3. CDR1 is LGHNA, CDR2 YSLEER, per germline. The CDR3 extends over 14 amino acids.

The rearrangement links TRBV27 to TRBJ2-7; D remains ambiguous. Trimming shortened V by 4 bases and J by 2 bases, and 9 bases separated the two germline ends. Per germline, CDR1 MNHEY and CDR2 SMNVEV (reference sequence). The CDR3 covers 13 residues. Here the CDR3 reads CASSWLGPYEQYF. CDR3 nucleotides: TGTGCCAGCAGTTGGCTAGGACCCTACGAGCAGTACTTC.

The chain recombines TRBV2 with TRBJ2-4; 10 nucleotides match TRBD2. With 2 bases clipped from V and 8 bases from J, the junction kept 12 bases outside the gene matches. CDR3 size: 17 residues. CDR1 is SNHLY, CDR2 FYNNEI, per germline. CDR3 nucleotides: TGTGCCAGCAGTGAATCCGGGCTAGCGGGGGAATGGGACATTCAGTACTTC. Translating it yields CASSESGLAGEWDIQYF.

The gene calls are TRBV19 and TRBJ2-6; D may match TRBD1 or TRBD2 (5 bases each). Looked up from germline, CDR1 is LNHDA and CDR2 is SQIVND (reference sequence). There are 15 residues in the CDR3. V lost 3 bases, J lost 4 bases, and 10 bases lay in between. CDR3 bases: TGTGCCAGTAGTATCGGGGCGCCAGGGGCCAACGTCCTGACTTTC. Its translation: CASSIGAPGANVLTF.

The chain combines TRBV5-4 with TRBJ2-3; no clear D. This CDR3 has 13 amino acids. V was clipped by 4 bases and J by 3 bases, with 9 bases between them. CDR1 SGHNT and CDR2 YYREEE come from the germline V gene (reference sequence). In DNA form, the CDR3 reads TGTGCCAGCAGCGCGTCTGGGACAGATACGCAGTATTTT. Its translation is CASSASGTDTQYF.

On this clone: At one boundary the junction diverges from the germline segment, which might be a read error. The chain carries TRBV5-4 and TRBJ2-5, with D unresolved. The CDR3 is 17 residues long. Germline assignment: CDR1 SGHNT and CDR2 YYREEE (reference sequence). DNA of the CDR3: TGTGCCAGCAGCTTGGATGGCAGTCAGGCATTCCAAGGGACCCAGTACTTC. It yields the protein CASSLDGSQAFQGTQYF.

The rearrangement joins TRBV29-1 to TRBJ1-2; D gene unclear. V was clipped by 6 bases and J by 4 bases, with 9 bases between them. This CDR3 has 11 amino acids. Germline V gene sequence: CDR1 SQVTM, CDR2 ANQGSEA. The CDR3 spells CSVQDLYGYTF. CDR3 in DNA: TGCAGCGTCCAGGACCTCTATGGCTACACCTTC.

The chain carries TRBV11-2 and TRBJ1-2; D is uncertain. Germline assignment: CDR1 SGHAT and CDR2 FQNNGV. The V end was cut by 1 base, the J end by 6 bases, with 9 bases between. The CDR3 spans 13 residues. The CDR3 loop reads CASSLGLSDGYTF. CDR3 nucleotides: TGTGCCAGCAGCTTAGGTCTTTCCGATGGCTACACCTTC.

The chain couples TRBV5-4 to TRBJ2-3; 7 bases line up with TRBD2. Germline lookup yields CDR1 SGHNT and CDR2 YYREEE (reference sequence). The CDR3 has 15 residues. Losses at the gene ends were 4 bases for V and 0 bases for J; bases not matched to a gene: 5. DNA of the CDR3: TGTGCCAGCAGCGAAGCGGGGCTAAGCACAGATACGCAGTATTTT. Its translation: CASSEAGLSTDTQYF.

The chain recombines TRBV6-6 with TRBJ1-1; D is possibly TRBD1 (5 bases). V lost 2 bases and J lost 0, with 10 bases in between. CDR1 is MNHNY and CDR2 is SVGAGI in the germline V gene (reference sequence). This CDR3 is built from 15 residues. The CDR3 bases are TGTGCCAGCAGTTACCTCGCGGGGCTGAACACTGAAGCTTTCTTT. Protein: CASSYLAGLNTEAFF.

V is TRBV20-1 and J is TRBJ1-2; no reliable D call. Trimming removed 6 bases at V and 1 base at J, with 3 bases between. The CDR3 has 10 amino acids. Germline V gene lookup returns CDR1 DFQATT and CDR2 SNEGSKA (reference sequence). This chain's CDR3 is CSASNYGYTF. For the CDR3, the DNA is TGCAGTGCCAGTAACTATGGCTACACCTTC.

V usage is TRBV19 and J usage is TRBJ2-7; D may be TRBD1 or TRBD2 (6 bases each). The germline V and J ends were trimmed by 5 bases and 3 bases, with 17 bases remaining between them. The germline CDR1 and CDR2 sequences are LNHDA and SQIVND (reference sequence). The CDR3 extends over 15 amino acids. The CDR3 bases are TGTGCCAGTAGTCCGTCCGGGGGCGAGAACTACGAGCAGTACTTC. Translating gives CASSPSGGENYEQYF.

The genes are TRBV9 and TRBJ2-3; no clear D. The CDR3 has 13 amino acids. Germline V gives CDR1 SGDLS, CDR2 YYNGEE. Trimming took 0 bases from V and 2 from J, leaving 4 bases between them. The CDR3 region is CASSVALTDTQYF. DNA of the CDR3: TGTGCCAGCAGCGTAGCTCTCACAGATACGCAGTATTTT.

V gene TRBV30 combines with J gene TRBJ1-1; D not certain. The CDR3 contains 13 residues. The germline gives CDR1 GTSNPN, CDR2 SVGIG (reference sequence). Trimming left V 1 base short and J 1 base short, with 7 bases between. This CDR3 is CAWSGTENTEAFF. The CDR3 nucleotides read TGTGCCTGGAGTGGGACGGAGAACACTGAAGCTTTCTTT. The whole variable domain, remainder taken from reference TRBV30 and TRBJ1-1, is SQTIHQWPATLVQPVGSPLSLECTVEGTSNPNLYWYRQAAGRGLQLLFYSVGIGQISSEVPQNLSASRPQDRQFILSSKKLLLSDSGFYLCAWSGTENTEAFFGQGTRLTVV.

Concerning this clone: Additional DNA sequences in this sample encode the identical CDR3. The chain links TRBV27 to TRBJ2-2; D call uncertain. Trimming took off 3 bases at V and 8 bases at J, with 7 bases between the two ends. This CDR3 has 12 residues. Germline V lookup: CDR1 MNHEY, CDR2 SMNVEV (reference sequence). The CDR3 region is CASSLLAGELFF. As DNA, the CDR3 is TGTGCCAGCAGTTTGTTGGCTGGGGAGCTGTTTTTT.

CDR3 protein: CASSLRQINYNEQFF. In nucleotides, the CDR3 is TGCGCCAGCAGCCTACGACAGATTAACTACAATGAGCAGTTCTTC. The V gene is TRBV4-1, the J gene TRBJ2-1; D might be TRBD1 (5 bases). V dropped 4 bases and J dropped 3 bases, with 13 bases sitting between them. Germline V lookup: CDR1 MGHRA, CDR2 YSYEKL. There are 15 residues in the CDR3.